The 23 T cell receptor beta chains below all came from one sample that was sequenced in a study of T cells after yellow fever vaccination. A single record per CDR3 protein comes from TCRdb applying MiXCR to the 5' RACE reads. Among some 350,000 distinct CDR3 sequences listed, approximately 3.9% were seen once. This material consisted of PBMCs, taken 5 days after the yellow fever booster vaccination. The receptors derive from a young man who received the YFV17D yellow fever vaccine.

This clonotype was observed a handful of times. The rearrangement links TRBV19 to TRBJ2-1; D is possibly TRBD1 or TRBD2 (6 bases each). V was cut by 10 bases and J by 9 bases, with 13 bases left in between. Germline values: CDR1 LNHDA, CDR2 SQIVND (reference sequence). The CDR3 length is 11 residues. The CDR3 DNA reads TGTGCCACTCGAGGGGGGCCTGAGCAGTTCTTC. Translating gives CATRGGPEQFF.

This clonotype was seen only a few times. The chain joins TRBV9 to TRBJ2-1; TRBD2 aligns across 11 bases. Germline CDR1 SGDLS, CDR2 YYNGEE. J lost 10 bases, V lost 0 bases, and 6 bases had no gene match. The CDR3 covers 15 residues. CDR3 bases: TGTGCCAGCAGCGTAGCTTCCCTAGCGGGGGGCGAGCAGTTCTTC. Protein: CASSVASLAGGEQFF.

The sample holds a few counts of this clonotype. The chain is built from TRBV5-1 and TRBJ1-4, with D uncertain. Deletions cut 1 base from V and 5 bases from J, with 9 bases between. Germline V gives CDR1 SGHRS, CDR2 YFSETQ. The CDR3 extends over 14 amino acids. The CDR3 reads CASSLSPDNEKLFF. In DNA form, the CDR3 reads TGCGCCAGCAGCTTGAGCCCGGACAATGAAAAACTGTTTTTT.

In this sample, this clonotype turned up many times. Written as DNA, the CDR3 is TGTGCCAGCAGCTTAATGGCCTATAATTCACCCCTCCACTTT. Translating gives CASSLMAYNSPLHF. The chain is built from TRBV7-8 and TRBJ1-6; no firm D call. Germline-derived CDR1 and CDR2 are SGHVS and FQNEAQ. This CDR3 has 14 residues. V dropped 2 bases and J dropped 2 bases, with 4 bases sitting between them.

This clonotype appeared a few times. J is TRBJ2-1 and V is TRBV20-1; 8 bases fit TRBD2. Germline lookup yields CDR1 DFQATT and CDR2 SNEGSKA (reference sequence). This CDR3 contains 16 residues. With 0 bases clipped from V and 4 bases from J, the junction kept 8 bases outside the gene matches. The CDR3 loop is CSARDWERGPYNEQFF. The CDR3 coding sequence is TGCAGTGCTAGAGATTGGGAGCGGGGGCCGTACAATGAGCAGTTCTTC.

In regard to this clonotype: The junction does not match germline at one end; this may be a read error. V and J are TRBV14 and TRBJ2-3, with 9 bases that match TRBD2. Germline assignment: CDR1 SGHDN and CDR2 FVKESK. This CDR3 comprises 18 residues. The chain's CDR3 is CDSSHPSWRGGSTDTQYF. The DNA for the CDR3 is TGTGACAGCAGCCATCCCTCGTGGCGGGGGGGTAGCACAGATACGCAGTATTTT.

In this sample, this clonotype turned up many times. The chain joins TRBV12-3 or TRBV12-4 to TRBJ1-5; a possible D gene is TRBD1 (6 bases). The CDR3 runs 14 residues. V gave up 2 bases and J gave up 7 bases, with 12 bases separating them. CDR3 sequence: CASSLWGAEQPQHF. The CDR3 DNA is TGTGCCAGCAGTTTATGGGGGGCCGAGCAGCCCCAGCATTTT.

In its sample, this clonotype was seen many times. The chain joins TRBV5-1 to TRBJ2-3; 11 nucleotides agree with TRBD2. Germline CDR1 is SGHRS and CDR2 is YFSETQ. Trimming removed 4 bases from V and 2 bases from J; junction bases left unmatched: 6. The CDR3 has 16 residues. DNA of the CDR3: TGCGCCAGCAGCCTGGGACTAGCGGAGTCCACAGATACGCAGTATTTT. It encodes CASSLGLAESTDTQYF.

The V and J genes are TRBV5-1 and TRBJ1-5; TRBD1 matches 7 bases. V lost 4 bases and J lost 0; bases outside the gene matches: 4. Looked up from germline, CDR1 is SGHRS and CDR2 is YFSETQ. The CDR3 covers 15 residues. CDR3 nucleotides: TGCGCCAGCAGCCCAGGGACAGTTAGCAATCAGCCCCAGCATTTT. Amino acids: CASSPGTVSNQPQHF. The whole variable domain, remainder taken from reference TRBV5-1 and TRBJ1-5, is KAGVTQTPRYLIKTRGQQVTLSCSPISGHRSVSWYQQTPGQGLQFLFEYFSETQRNKGNFPGRFSGRQFSNSRSEMNVSTLELGDSALYLCASSPGTVSNQPQHFGDGTRLSIL.

V usage is TRBV7-2 and J usage is TRBJ2-3; 7 positions agree with TRBD2. Germline-derived CDR1 and CDR2 are SGHTA and FQGNSA. CDR3 length: 17 amino acids. The J segment lost 2 bases and the V segment lost 5 bases, leaving 13 bases of the junction unmatched. The CDR3 protein is CASSPTRGGEHTDTQYF. The CDR3 DNA is TGTGCCAGCAGCCCCACCCGGGGAGGGGAACACACAGATACGCAGTATTTT.

This clonotype was detected a few times. The chain recombines TRBV29-1 with TRBJ1-1; 11 bases agree with TRBD1. The CDR3 spans 17 residues. Germline CDR1 SQVTM, CDR2 ANQGSEA. The V gene end was trimmed by 5 bases and the J gene end by 5 bases; junction bases not matched to a gene: 16. CDR3 sequence: CSVTSRRFGTGGTEAFF. CDR3 DNA: TGCAGCGTTACGTCTCGCAGGTTCGGGACAGGGGGAACTGAAGCTTTCTTT.

The rearrangement uses TRBV9 and TRBJ1-1; tentatively, D is TRBD1 (6 bases). CDR1 and CDR2 from the germline V gene are SGDLS and YYNGEE. This CDR3 spans 15 amino acids. Between the trimmed V and J ends, which lost 0 bases and 4 bases, there was a span of 13 bases. In nucleotides, the CDR3 is TGTGCCAGCAGCGTAGATGGGGGCACGGGCACTGAAGCTTTCTTT. This gives the protein CASSVDGGTGTEAFF.

This clonotype was seen a few times. The V call is TRBV5-6, the J call TRBJ2-7, with 8 bases lining up with TRBD2. Trimming removed 1 base from V and 5 bases from J; junction bases left unmatched: 5. The germline V gene encodes CDR1 SGHDT and CDR2 YYEEEE. The length of the CDR3 is 14 residues. The CDR3 DNA reads TGTGCCAGCAGCTTGCTCGGGGGGGCCGACGAGCAGTACGTC. Translated, it gives CASSLLGGADEQYV.

This clonotype was detected ten times or more. The chain has TRBV20-1 and TRBJ2-1; tentative D call: TRBD2 (5 bases). CDR1 and CDR2 (germline): DFQATT, SNEGSKA (reference sequence). The V and J ends lost 1 base and 7 bases respectively, with 8 bases between them. There are 12 residues in the CDR3. CDR3 in amino acids: CSARVRVNEQFF. CDR3 bases: TGCAGTGCTAGAGTGAGGGTGAATGAGCAGTTCTTC.

This clonotype was detected only a few times. This sequence joins TRBV5-5 and TRBJ2-1; D not resolved. Germline V gene sequence: CDR1 SGHKS, CDR2 YYEKEE (reference sequence). The CDR3 has 14 residues. Between the trimmed V and J ends, which lost 5 bases and 4 bases, there was a span of 13 bases. The CDR3 is CASSIRPDYNEQFF. CDR3 DNA sequence: TGTGCCAGCAGTATCCGGCCAGATTACAATGAGCAGTTCTTC.

V is TRBV29-1 and J is TRBJ2-1; TRBD2 agrees at 9 bases. Germline CDR1 reads SQVTM; CDR2 reads ANQGSEA. V dropped 0 bases and J dropped 1; count of bases not matched to a gene: 4. CDR3 length: 16 residues. CDR3 protein: CSVEEGLASSYNEQFF. The CDR3 DNA reads TGCAGCGTTGAAGAGGGACTAGCTAGTTCCTACAATGAGCAGTTCTTC.

The gene calls are TRBV10-3 and TRBJ2-7; 8 bases match TRBD2. CDR1 and CDR2 (germline): ENHRY, SYGVKD. With V trimmed by 10 bases and J by 5 bases, 10 bases remained unmatched. The CDR3 runs to 13 residues. The CDR3 reads CASNLTSDDEQYF. The CDR3 region has the DNA TGTGCCAGCAACCTGACTAGCGATGACGAGCAGTACTTC.

The chain has TRBV7-6 and TRBJ2-3; D remains unclear. CDR1 is SGHVS and CDR2 is FNYEAQ in the germline V gene. The CDR3 totals 15 residues. V shed 6 bases and J shed 2 bases, with 15 bases lying between them. The CDR3 reads CASRDYGGDTDTQYF. The CDR3 DNA follows: TGTGCCAGCAGAGATTATGGTGGGGACACAGATACGCAGTATTTT.

This chain connects TRBV18 to TRBJ1-2, with D tentatively TRBD1 (5 bases). The CDR3 is 16 amino acids. Trimming took 4 bases from V and 0 from J, leaving 15 bases between them. CDR1 KGHSH and CDR2 LQKENI come from the germline V gene. Here the CDR3 reads CASSQGRALPNYGYTF. Here the CDR3 DNA reads TGTGCCAGCTCACAGGGACGCGCCCTGCCTAACTATGGCTACACCTTC.

This clonotype has only a few counts. The gene calls are TRBV10-1 and TRBJ1-1, with D possibly being TRBD1 (5 bases). This CDR3 comprises 15 residues. Trimming left V 0 bases short and J 3 bases short, with 11 bases between. The germline gives CDR1 WNHNN, CDR2 SYGVQD (reference sequence). In DNA form, the CDR3 reads TGCGCCAGCAGTGAGTCGGGCGGGGCATACACTGAAGCTTTCTTT. Protein product: CASSESGGAYTEAFF.

This clonotype was counted between two and nine times. The rearrangement joins TRBV4-1 to TRBJ2-7; no reliable D call. Trimming left V 2 bases short and J 9 bases short, with 17 bases between. CDR1 is MGHRA, CDR2 YSYEKL, per germline. This CDR3 has 14 residues. CDR3 region: CASSQSNGLSWQYF. In DNA form, the CDR3 reads TGCGCCAGCAGCCAAAGCAATGGGCTGAGCTGGCAGTACTTC.

This clonotype has ten or more counts. This chain connects TRBV4-2 to TRBJ2-7, with TRBD1 matching 9 bases. The CDR3 is 16 residues long. Unmatched junction bases numbered 7, after V lost 4 bases and J lost 0 bases. CDR1 and CDR2 (germline): LGHNA, YNFKEQ. CDR3 loop: CASSPDGTGSSYEQYF. The CDR3 DNA sequence: TGTGCCAGCAGCCCGGACGGGACAGGGAGCTCCTACGAGCAGTACTTC.

This clonotype was seen repeatedly, ten times or more. The chain is built from TRBV6-6 and TRBJ2-3; 7 nucleotides match TRBD1. V shed 6 bases, J shed 5 bases, and the junction held 8 bases outside the gene matches. CDR3 length: 14 residues. CDR1 MNHNY and CDR2 SVGAGI come from the germline V gene (reference sequence). This CDR3 is CASSPYRGGDTQYF. The DNA for the CDR3 is TGTGCCAGCAGCCCTTACAGGGGTGGAGATACGCAGTATTTT.